This T cell receptor beta chain originates from a study of T cell clonality in common variable immunodeficiency. Study-level results: Shared TCRbeta clones were fewer between CVID subjects than controls.

This clone was seen ten or more times. Its antigen is currently unknown. The sequenced fragment ends 3 residues before the CDR3 boundary, so the rest is inferred from the germline J gene. Sequencing used immunoSEQ multiplex PCR; TCRdb keeps in-frame clones, though not all of them. The sample is made up of 30,000 to 40,000 clones, none counted only once. The CDR3 contains 14 residues. Germline CDR1 is GTSNPN and CDR2 is SVGIG (reference sequence). This sequence originates from a person between 18 and 70 years old in good health. The material sequenced was peripheral blood mononuclear cells. The chain combines TRBV30 with TRBJ2-3; TRBD2 agrees at 10 bases. CDR3: CAGASGSMIDTQYF. The CDR3 bases that were read are TGTGCTGGAGCTAGCGGGAGTATGATAGATACG.